This T cell receptor (beta chain) emerged from a study of tumor-infiltrating lymphocytes in primary liver carcinoma. Looking at the study overall: Resection treated the patients' primary liver carcinoma.

TCR beta cDNA was made from 400 to 600 ng total RNA with a constant-region primer. Employing slightly modified ARM-PCR, three nested multiplex PCR rounds were run, and these gave rise to the TCR beta libraries. Each of the first two PCR rounds ran roughly 9 cycles with TRBV1-TRBV30 forward and C-beta reverse primers. TCRdb itself ran the multiplex PCR reads through MiXCR, one entry per CDR3 protein. The repertoire holds 300,000 to 400,000 distinct CDR3 sequences, with less than 65% as singletons. The CDR3 covers 15 residues. V dropped 1 base and J dropped 0; count of bases not matched to a gene: 3. Germline V CDR1 and CDR2: MGHRA, YSYEKL. Blood RNA came from unsorted whole blood; germline DNA was also extracted. Study-wide results and limits: Overlap between tumor regions exceeded overlap of tumor with adjacent tissue or blood. Bulk samples went unsorted, so CD4+ and CD8+ repertoires were not compared. It was in tumors, not blood, that the top-250-clone fraction was significantly higher (p = 0.039).

In this sample, this clonotype turned up a few times. Its antigen is not identified. The sequenced sample was peripheral blood. This chain links TRBV4-1 with TRBJ2-7; 7 bases align to TRBD1. The clonotype was recovered from a man aged 40-50 years with primary liver carcinoma and hepatitis B virus infection. CDR3 in DNA: TGCGCCAGCAGCCAAGGTCGGGACAGCTCCTACGAGCAGTACTTC. As protein: CASSQGRDSSYEQYF.